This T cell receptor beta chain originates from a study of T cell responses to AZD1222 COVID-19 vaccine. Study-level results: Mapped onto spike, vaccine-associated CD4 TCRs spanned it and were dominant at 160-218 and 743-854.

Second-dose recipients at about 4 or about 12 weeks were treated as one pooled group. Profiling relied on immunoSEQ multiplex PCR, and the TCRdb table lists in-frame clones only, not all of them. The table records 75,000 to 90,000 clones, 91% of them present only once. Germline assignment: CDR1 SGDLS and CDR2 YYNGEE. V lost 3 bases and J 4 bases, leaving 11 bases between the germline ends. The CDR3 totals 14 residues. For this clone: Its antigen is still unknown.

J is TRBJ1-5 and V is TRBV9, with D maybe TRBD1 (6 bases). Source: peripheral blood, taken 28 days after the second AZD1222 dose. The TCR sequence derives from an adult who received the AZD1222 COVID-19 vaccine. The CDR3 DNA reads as TGTGCCAGCAGCGCGACACAGGGTAATCAGCCCCAGCATTTT. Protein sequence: CASSATQGNQPQHF.